This record covers a single T cell receptor (beta chain). Its antigen is still unknown. Using immunoSEQ multiplex PCR, the repertoire was profiled, and TCRdb retains in-frame clones only, with some absent. The sample records more than 50,000 clones, around 90% being singletons. This specimen belongs to a study of T cell responses to AZD1222 COVID-19 vaccine. Study-wide results and limits: A mostly white British donor set with more females was recruited, and clonal diversity was possibly underestimated. Of spike-specific TCRs, nearly half reportedly target regions left unmutated in variants.

Per the germline V gene, CDR1 is SGHVS and CDR2 is FNYEAQ. The V and J ends lost 1 base and 4 bases, in that order; junction bases with no gene match: 13. This CDR3 comprises 18 residues. The chain employs TRBV7-6 and TRBJ1-3; TRBD1 matches at 7 bases. The TCR was taken from an adult in good health. The material sequenced was peripheral blood, taken on day 0 of AZD1222 vaccination. The CDR3 DNA sequence: TGTGCCAGCAGCTTAGTCGGGGTGGACAGGCGATACGGAAACACCATATATTTT. Protein product: CASSLVGVDRRYGNTIYF.